One T cell receptor beta chain is described in this entry. Its antigen is unidentified. This specimen belongs to a study of OX40 agonist ivuxolimab in advanced cancers. Study-wide context: Ivuxolimab was administered intravenously to patients at 0.01 to 10 mg/kg every 2 weeks. General study results and limits: In the 0.1-3.0 mg/kg groups, partial responders showed among the lowest expansion. Among the nonresponders, some also had low normalized T-cell clonal expansion.

The protocol was immunoSEQ multiplex PCR, while the TCRdb copy is restricted to in-frame clones and leaves out a portion. The sample records about 68,000 clones, around 85% being singletons. The CDR3 loop spans 21 amino acids. In germline, CDR1 is MDHEN, CDR2 SYDVKM. With V trimmed by 3 bases and J by 3 bases, 18 bases remained unmatched. This rearrangement joins TRBV28 to TRBJ1-5; 12 bases map to TRBD1. The source material was CD4+ or CD8+ T cells sorted from blood, sampled in a trial of the OX40 agonist ivuxolimab. The receptor was isolated from an adult with an advanced solid tumor such as melanoma, head and neck, liver or kidney cancer. CDR3 nucleotide sequence: TGTGCCAGCAGTTTTTTGGGCCGCGGGGGACAGGGGGCGCATCCCAATCAGCCCCAGCATTTT. Protein sequence: CASSFLGRGGQGAHPNQPQHF.